The next 9 T cell receptor beta chains were all read from a single sample in a study of blood T cell repertoires in COVID-19. Profiling relied on immunoSEQ multiplex PCR, and the TCRdb table lists in-frame clones only, not all of them. The table lists 150,000 to 200,000 clones, 88% of them singletons. Specimen: PBMCs or T cells enriched from blood (not recorded which). Every receptor here comes from a woman younger than 35 who had recovered from COVID-19.

The chain combines TRBV10-2 with TRBJ2-5; D possibly corresponds to TRBD2 (5 bases). Looked up from germline, CDR1 is WSHSY and CDR2 is SAAADI. V lost 6 bases to trimming and J lost 9 bases, with 20 bases between them. The CDR3 consists of 14 residues. CDR3 sequence: CASRASRTTGAQYF. CDR3 DNA: TGCGCCAGCAGGGCCAGTCGAACTACCGGGGCCCAGTACTTC.

V and J are TRBV3-1 (or the pseudogene TRBV3-2) and TRBJ2-7; 7 positions match TRBD1. Trimming at V came to 1 base and at J to 2 bases, leaving 2 bases not matched to a gene. This CDR3 has 14 residues. The germline V gene encodes CDR1 LGHDT and CDR2 YNNKEL (reference sequence). DNA of the CDR3: TGTGCCAGCAGCCAAGGGACAGGTCCCTACGAGCAGTACTTC. This encodes CASSQGTGPYEQYF.

The genes are TRBV3-1 (or the pseudogene TRBV3-2) and TRBJ2-1; 11 nucleotides align to TRBD2. Trimming removed 4 bases from V and 9 bases from J; junction bases left unmatched: 8. The CDR3 has 15 amino acids. CDR1 is LGHDT, CDR2 YNNKEL, per germline (reference sequence). CDR3 DNA: TGTGCCAGCAGCCTAATAGCGGGGGGGCCGGGTGAGCAGTTCTTC. This translates into CASSLIAGGPGEQFF.

The chain combines TRBV5-1 with TRBJ2-3, with 8 bases identical to TRBD2. The V segment lost 4 bases and the J segment 0 bases; nucleotides outside the gene matches: 7. The CDR3 is 16 amino acids. Germline V gene lookup returns CDR1 SGHRS and CDR2 YFSETQ. The CDR3 nucleotides read TGCGCCAGCAGCCCCTATAGCGGGGCTAGCACAGATACGCAGTATTTT. It yields the protein CASSPYSGASTDTQYF.

The chain couples TRBV5-1 to TRBJ1-1; a weak D match, TRBD1 (5 bases). Germline CDR1 reads SGHRS; CDR2 reads YFSETQ. The CDR3 has 17 amino acids. Trimming cost V 2 bases and J 1 base, with 18 bases left between them. CDR3 bases: TGCGCCAGCAGCTTCGAGTGGGTGGACAACTCGAACACTGAAGCTTTCTTT. Translation: CASSFEWVDNSNTEAFF. Full variable domain (rest looked up from reference TRBV5-1 and TRBJ1-1): KAGVTQTPRYLIKTRGQQVTLSCSPISGHRSVSWYQQTPGQGLQFLFEYFSETQRNKGNFPGRFSGRQFSNSRSEMNVSTLELGDSALYLCASSFEWVDNSNTEAFFGQGTRLTVV.

J is TRBJ1-4 and V is TRBV19; D not certain. Trimming stripped 5 bases from V and 0 bases from J, with 7 bases between. CDR1 and CDR2 (germline): LNHDA, SQIVND (reference sequence). CDR3 length: 14 amino acids. As DNA, the CDR3 is TGTGCCAGTAGTGACTATGCAACTAATGAAAAACTGTTTTTT. Amino acids: CASSDYATNEKLFF.

The rearrangement joins TRBV19 to TRBJ1-5; perhaps TRBD1 as D (5 bases). Trimming took 7 bases from V and 0 from J, leaving 10 bases between them. Germline CDR1 is LNHDA and CDR2 is SQIVND (reference sequence). CDR3 length equals 14 residues. CDR3 loop: CASTQQVSNQPQHF. DNA for the CDR3: TGTGCCAGTACCCAACAGGTTAGCAATCAGCCCCAGCATTTT.

The CDR3 reads CASSESSGGHTSTDTQYF. The CDR3 nucleotides read TGCGCCAGCAGTGAGAGTAGCGGGGGGCATACTAGCACAGATACGCAGTATTTT. J is TRBJ2-3 and V is TRBV10-2, with 10 bases matching TRBD2. The germline CDR1 and CDR2 sequences are WSHSY and SAAADI. Trimming removed 2 bases from V and 0 bases from J; junction bases left unmatched: 8. The CDR3 has 18 amino acids.

The rearrangement links TRBV28 to TRBJ1-3; D not certain. V lost 3 bases and J 7 bases, leaving 13 bases between the germline ends. The V gene's germline CDR1 is MDHEN and CDR2 SYDVKM. This CDR3 comprises 14 residues. This CDR3 is CASSFESLWNTIYF. CDR3 nucleotide sequence: TGTGCCAGCAGTTTCGAGAGTTTGTGGAACACCATATATTTT.